The 8 T cell receptor beta chains presented below share a single source sample, sequenced in a study of blood T cells in healthy people across ages. Combining a sample-barcoded 5' primer with a J-beta primer mix, a second PCR ran for about 6 to 11 cycles. Each CDR3 protein is one row after TCRdb ran MiXCR on the 5' RACE reads. The sample lists 800,000 or so distinct CDR3 sequences; about 46% were seen once. Sequenced input: blood. Receptors were obtained from an elderly man in good health.

This clonotype showed up just a few times. This chain links TRBV7-9 with TRBJ2-7, with D tentatively TRBD1 (6 bases). With 6 bases removed from V and 12 bases from J, the gap between germline ends came to 21 bases. The CDR3 loop spans 13 amino acids. The germline V gene encodes CDR1 SEHNR and CDR2 FQNEAQ (reference sequence). The CDR3 nucleotides are TGTGCCAGCAGTTCCTCGGGACACCCGATCGCGTACTTC. It translates to CASSSSGHPIAYF.

This clonotype was observed many times. The gene calls are TRBV3-1 and TRBJ2-1; 7 nucleotides match TRBD1. CDR1 LGHDT and CDR2 YNNKEL come from the germline V gene (reference sequence). This CDR3 is built from 14 residues. With V trimmed by 1 base and J by 6 bases, 3 bases remained unmatched. CDR3 sequence (DNA): TGTGCCAGCAGCCAAGCAGGGGGACCCAATGAGCAGTTCTTC. Amino acids: CASSQAGGPNEQFF.

The chain employs TRBV20-1 and TRBJ2-3; 7 nucleotides match TRBD2. Germline loops: CDR1 DFQATT, CDR2 SNEGSKA (reference sequence). J lost 1 base, V lost 6 bases, and 1 base had no gene match. The CDR3 runs 12 residues. CDR3 nucleotides: TGCAGTGCCGGACTAGGCACAGATACGCAGTATTTT. Translating it yields CSAGLGTDTQYF.

The rearrangement joins TRBV9 to TRBJ2-5, with D perhaps matching TRBD2 (6 bases). The V and J ends lost 2 bases and 6 bases respectively, with 20 bases between them. The CDR3 length is 16 residues. The germline V gene has CDR1 SGDLS and CDR2 YYNGEE. The CDR3 loop is CASSVTVEGLEKTQYF. In DNA form, the CDR3 reads TGTGCCAGCAGCGTGACTGTGGAGGGATTAGAGAAGACCCAGTACTTC.

V is TRBV5-1 and J is TRBJ2-4, with 8 nucleotides matching TRBD1. This CDR3 comprises 15 residues. V was pared by 4 bases and J by 2 bases, with 5 bases of the junction left unmatched. Germline CDR1 reads SGHRS; CDR2 reads YFSETQ. The chain's CDR3 is CASSPRTGTKNIQYF. CDR3 coding DNA: TGCGCCAGCAGCCCCCGGACAGGGACCAAAAACATTCAGTACTTC.

V is TRBV5-1 and J is TRBJ1-1; 7 bases fit TRBD1. The junction had 6 bases not matched to a gene; V was cut back by 3 bases and J by 1 base. The CDR3 has 15 residues. Germline V CDR1 and CDR2: SGHRS, YFSETQ. The CDR3 nucleotides read TGCGCCAGCAGCTGGGAGGGGGCGAAGAACACTGAAGCTTTCTTT. It translates to CASSWEGAKNTEAFF.

The chain couples TRBV7-9 to TRBJ1-2; the D gene is possibly TRBD1 (6 bases). The CDR3 covers 13 residues. Germline CDR1 reads SEHNR; CDR2 reads FQNEAQ (reference sequence). The V and J ends lost 5 bases and 5 bases respectively, with 12 bases between them. The CDR3 nucleotides are TGTGCCAGCAGCGCCAGGACAGAATATGGCTACACCTTC. Its protein is CASSARTEYGYTF.

This clonotype was detected a few times. The genes are TRBV7-9 and TRBJ2-3; 15 nucleotides agree with TRBD2. The CDR3 loop spans 19 amino acids. Per germline, CDR1 SEHNR and CDR2 FQNEAQ (reference sequence). V gave up 1 base and J gave up 0 bases; unmatched junction bases: 5. CDR3 nucleotides: TGTGCCAGCAGCTTAGGAACCGGGACTAGCGGGAGGAGCACAGATACGCAGTATTTT. Protein: CASSLGTGTSGRSTDTQYF.